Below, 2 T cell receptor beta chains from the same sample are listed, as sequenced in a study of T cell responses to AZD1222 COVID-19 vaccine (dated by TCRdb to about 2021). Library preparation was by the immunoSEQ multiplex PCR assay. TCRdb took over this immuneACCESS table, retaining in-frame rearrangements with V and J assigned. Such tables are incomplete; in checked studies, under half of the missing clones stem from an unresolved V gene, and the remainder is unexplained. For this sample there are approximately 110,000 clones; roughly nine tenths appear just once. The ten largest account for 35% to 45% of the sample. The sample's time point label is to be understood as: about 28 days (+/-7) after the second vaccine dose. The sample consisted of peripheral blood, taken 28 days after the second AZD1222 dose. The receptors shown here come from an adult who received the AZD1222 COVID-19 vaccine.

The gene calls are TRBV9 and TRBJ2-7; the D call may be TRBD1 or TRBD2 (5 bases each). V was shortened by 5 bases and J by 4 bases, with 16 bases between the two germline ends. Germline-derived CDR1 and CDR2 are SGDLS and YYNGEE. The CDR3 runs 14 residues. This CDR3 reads CASSRGSLTYEQYF. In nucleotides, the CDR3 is TGTGCCAGCAGTCGGGGCTCATTGACATACGAGCAGTACTTC.

The DNA of the CDR3 is TGCGCCAGCAGCCACCCTGACAGGGATCACTATGGCTACACCTTC. Protein product: CASSHPDRDHYGYTF. This chain links TRBV4-1 with TRBJ1-2, with 7 bases that match TRBD1. The germline CDR1 and CDR2 sequences are MGHRA and YSYEKL. Trimming removed 3 bases from V and 3 bases from J; junction bases left unmatched: 7. This CDR3 comprises 15 residues.